The 14 T cell receptor beta chains below all came from one sample that was sequenced in a study of blood T cell repertoires in COVID-19. Some clones are missing from TCRdb's copy, which holds only in-frame ones; the method was immunoSEQ multiplex PCR. Found here are hundreds of thousands of clones, 88% of them singletons; the top ten hold around 2%. The specimen was PBMCs or T cells enriched from blood (not recorded which). All receptors come from a woman aged 60 to 75 in a cohort exposed to, infected with or recovered from COVID-19 (not recorded which).

The chain has TRBV11-2 and TRBJ2-4; TRBD2 agrees at 9 bases. The length of the CDR3 is 16 residues. Germline trimming cut 5 bases from V and 0 bases from J; bases unmatched to any gene: 5. Germline values: CDR1 SGHAT, CDR2 FQNNGV. The CDR3 DNA reads TGTGCCAGCAGCACCGGACTAGCGCTAGCCAAAAACATTCAGTACTTC. Protein sequence: CASSTGLALAKNIQYF.

This chain joins TRBV2 and TRBJ1-3; no clear D gene. V was shortened by 6 bases and J by 4 bases, with 16 bases between the two germline ends. This CDR3 region has 15 residues. Germline V gives CDR1 SNHLY, CDR2 FYNNEI. Here the CDR3 reads CASSPRGRNGNTIYF. CDR3 DNA: TGTGCCAGCAGCCCTCGCGGGAGGAACGGAAACACCATATATTTT.

This chain joins TRBV18 and TRBJ2-7; 9 positions agree with TRBD1. Trimming removed 3 bases from V and 5 bases from J; junction bases left unmatched: 14. This CDR3 has 17 residues. Germline values: CDR1 KGHSH, CDR2 LQKENI. CDR3 DNA: TGTGCCAGCTCACCGGTTCTGTCGGGACAGGGTCCCAACGAGCAGTACTTC. This sequence encodes CASSPVLSGQGPNEQYF.

The chain has TRBV4-2 and TRBJ2-3; 15 positions agree with TRBD2. The ends lost 4 bases at V and 6 bases at J; junction bases unmatched: 11. Looked up from germline, CDR1 is LGHNA and CDR2 is YNFKEQ. The CDR3 extends over 18 amino acids. DNA for the CDR3: TGTGCCAGCAGCCGCGGGGGGGGCGGACTAGCGGGAGGGGATACGCAGTATTTT. As protein: CASSRGGGGLAGGDTQYF.

This sequence joins TRBV28 and TRBJ2-1, with TRBD2 matching over 9 bases. The CDR3 covers 15 residues. Trimming removed 5 bases from V and 3 bases from J; junction bases left unmatched: 5. Per the germline V gene, CDR1 is MDHEN and CDR2 is SYDVKM. The CDR3 DNA is TGTGCCAGCAGTGAGACTAGCGGAAACTACAATGAGCAGTTCTTC. As protein: CASSETSGNYNEQFF.

The chain combines TRBV27 with TRBJ2-7; 7 nucleotides align to TRBD1. V shed 3 bases and J 5 bases; nucleotides not matched to a gene: 10. The CDR3 is made up of 15 amino acids. From germline, CDR1 is MNHEY and CDR2 SMNVEV (reference sequence). CDR3 protein: CASSFQLTGLDEQYF. The CDR3 coding sequence is TGTGCCAGCAGTTTTCAGTTGACAGGGTTAGACGAGCAGTACTTC.

The chain recombines TRBV2 with TRBJ1-2; D is unclear. In germline, CDR1 is SNHLY, CDR2 FYNNEI. Trimming took 6 bases from V and 7 from J, leaving 18 bases between them. The CDR3 sequence is 14 residues long. The CDR3 DNA sequence: TGTGCCAGCAGGGGCACCGACGTCGGCAGTGGCTACACCTTC. This gives the protein CASRGTDVGSGYTF.

The CDR3 nucleotides read TGTGCCACCAGCCGGGATCGACTCGGCGGGCAGTTCTTC. Its protein is CATSRDRLGGQFF. The chain recombines TRBV15 with TRBJ2-1; maybe TRBD2 (5 bases). The CDR3 has 13 amino acids. Germline CDR1 LNHNV, CDR2 YYDKDF (reference sequence). V dropped 5 bases and J dropped 12 bases, with 17 bases sitting between them.

This chain connects TRBV4-2 to TRBJ2-7, with TRBD2 identical over 8 bases. V lost 8 bases to trimming and J lost 9 bases; unmatched junction nucleotides: 15. The germline V gene encodes CDR1 LGHNA and CDR2 YNFKEQ. The CDR3 is made up of 14 amino acids. The CDR3 nucleotides read TGTGCCAGCCGGGGGACTAGTGGGATCTCGGGGCAGTACTTC. Residues: CASRGTSGISGQYF.

The V call is TRBV3-1 (or the pseudogene TRBV3-2), the J call TRBJ2-2, with D possibly being TRBD1 (5 bases). The CDR3 is 16 residues long. The V end was cut by 1 base, the J end by 0 bases, with 9 bases between. Germline-derived CDR1 and CDR2 are LGHDT and YNNKEL (reference sequence). The CDR3 is CASSQGTPTNTGELFF. CDR3 coding DNA: TGTGCCAGCAGCCAAGGGACACCCACGAACACCGGGGAGCTGTTTTTT.

The chain uses TRBV28 and TRBJ2-6; TRBD1 might be the D (5 bases). V lost 5 bases to trimming and J lost 0 bases, with 20 bases between them. The V gene's germline CDR1 is MDHEN and CDR2 SYDVKM. The CDR3 covers 19 residues. CDR3: CASSPITGLSPSGANVLTF. As DNA, the CDR3 is TGTGCCAGCAGTCCTATTACAGGCCTTTCCCCCTCTGGGGCCAACGTCCTGACTTTC. Together with reference TRBV28 and TRBJ2-6, the CDR3 gives the full variable domain: DVKVTQSSRYLVKRTGEKVFLECVQDMDHENMFWYRQDPGLGLRLIYFSYDVKMKEKGDIPEGYSVSREKKERFSLILESASTNQTSMYLCASSPITGLSPSGANVLTFGAGSRLTVL.

CDR3 protein: CAWRGTGATGELFF. DNA for the CDR3: TGTGCCTGGAGGGGGACAGGGGCGACCGGGGAGCTGTTTTTT. The chain is built from TRBV30 and TRBJ2-2, with 10 bases lining up with TRBD1. Germline V lookup: CDR1 GTSNPN, CDR2 SVGIG (reference sequence). CDR3 length: 14 residues. V lost 3 bases to trimming and J lost 5 bases; unmatched junction nucleotides: 3.

This chain links TRBV27 with TRBJ2-7; 7 nucleotides line up with TRBD2. The CDR3 contains 14 residues. The germline gives CDR1 MNHEY, CDR2 SMNVEV (reference sequence). V shed 6 bases and J 1 base; nucleotides not matched to a gene: 6. The CDR3 is CASSRGTTSYEQYF. The CDR3 DNA follows: TGTGCCAGCAGCCGGGGGACTACTTCCTACGAGCAGTACTTC.

The chain has TRBV7-2 and TRBJ2-7; the match to TRBD1 covers 8 bases. CDR1 is SGHTA and CDR2 is FQGNSA in the germline V gene. The CDR3 runs 18 residues. The J segment lost 2 bases and the V segment lost 3 bases, leaving 15 bases of the junction unmatched. The CDR3 here is CASSFQGLRGTGTYEQYF. The CDR3 region has the DNA TGTGCCAGCAGCTTTCAAGGTTTAAGGGGGACAGGAACCTACGAGCAGTACTTC.